The TCR beta chain described here comes from a study of monozygotic twins with inflammatory bowel disease. Study outcomes and limitations: In patient repertoires, differing immunosuppressive treatments may have added some variability. On the inverse Simpson index, IBD patients scored lower for TCRbeta diversity than healthy co-twins. Relative to healthy twins, IBD patients had fewer clonotypes in common with others, a gap that was especially apparent with disease activity.

TCRdb reprocessed the 5' RACE reads; each CDR3 protein has one entry and no DNA is given. Its clone listing holds 110,000 to 150,000 distinct CDR3 sequences. Regarding this clonotype: What it recognizes is unknown.

The CDR3 consists of 19 residues. CDR1 is LGHNA, CDR2 YSLEER, per germline. This sequence was found in a human donor with ulcerative colitis or Crohn's disease, or a healthy co-twin of an affected twin (not recorded which). The chain combines TRBV4-3 with TRBJ2-1; the D call from TCRdb, TRBD2, cannot be confirmed without DNA. Sequencing input: blood. CDR3: CASSQDELAGGVSYNEQFF.